What follows is one T cell receptor beta chain and its context. The antigen is unknown. This sample was included in a study of blood T cells in healthy people across ages. Whole-study results and caveats: Higher naive T cell percentage went strongly together with higher TCR beta diversity. TCR beta diversity per million T cells fell roughly linearly with age.

V shed 9 bases, J shed 11 bases, and the junction held 18 bases outside the gene matches. The CDR3 length is 14 residues. The germline gives CDR1 LNHNV, CDR2 YYDKDF (reference sequence). Alongside a J-beta primer mix, a sample-barcoded 5' primer served in a second PCR lasting about 7 to 11 cycles. TCRdb itself ran the 5' RACE reads through MiXCR, one entry per CDR3 protein. This repertoire shows about 970,000 distinct CDR3 sequences, 51% found once; its top ten account for about a fifth. This chain links TRBV15 with TRBJ2-5; TRBD1 aligns across 7 bases. The receptor was derived from a woman aged 60 to 75 in good health. The sample taken for sequencing was blood. The CDR3 region has the DNA TGTGCCACTAAGGCAAGAGGGGACAGTGCCGGGCAGTACTTC. Encoded protein: CATKARGDSAGQYF.